This T cell receptor (beta chain) was captured in a study of T cells in tuberculosis. Here immunoSEQ multiplex PCR was the method, and the copy in TCRdb shows in-frame clones only, minus some. Of tens of thousands of clones listed, approximately 89% were seen once; the top ten hold 2.4%. General study findings and limits: Active tuberculosis alpha repertoires lay closer to GMM-specific TCRs than controls'.

Noted time point: new active TB diagnosis, blood taken before or within 7 days of starting treatment. Note on this clone: Antigen specificity is unknown.

The CDR3 extends over 13 amino acids. Trimming removed 7 bases from V and 5 bases from J, with 14 bases in between. Germline CDR1 is MNHNS and CDR2 is SASEGT. This receptor was obtained from an adult with tuberculosis. Material: PBMCs, obtained at tuberculosis diagnosis. The genes are TRBV6-1 and TRBJ2-5, with a tentative D call TRBD1 (6 bases). The CDR3 protein is CASIQNTGETQYF. The DNA of the CDR3 is TGTGCCAGCATCCAGAATACAGGGGAGACCCAGTACTTC.